This T cell receptor (beta chain) was obtained from a study of identical twins. Template switching (which added a universal primer site) was used, and cDNA carried unique molecular identifiers. MiXCR, run by TCRdb on the 5' RACE reads, gives a single entry per CDR3 protein. The sample has 520,000 or so distinct CDR3 sequences, approximately 22% seen once; the top ten hold about 0.93%. These data also featured in a second study, about T cells expressing NK-cell markers. That source adds: Among the experiments, several used an anti-gamma-delta TCR antibody to restrict sorting to alpha-beta TCR T cells. In about six donors, dominant CD3+CD56+NKG2C+ clonotypes ranked among the top 10 CD8+ clonotypes. Evidence did not settle whether expanded NKG2C+ T cell clones targeted HCMV.

Sequenced input: CD4+ T cells sorted from blood. The sequence derives from a woman aged 18-30 years in good health.

Here the CDR3 reads CASSQGVSRAADTQYF. DNA of the CDR3: TGTGCCAGCAGCCAGGGAGTCTCTCGAGCAGCCGATACGCAGTATTTT. The chain couples TRBV5-4 to TRBJ2-3; TRBD1 or TRBD2 may be the D gene (5 bases each). The CDR3 extends over 16 amino acids. The V end lost 4 bases, the J end lost 6 bases, and 21 bases lay between the germline ends. The germline V gene has CDR1 SGHNT and CDR2 YYREEE (reference sequence). The entire variable domain, with the rest obtained from reference TRBV5-4 and TRBJ2-3, is as follows: ETGVTQSPTHLIKTRGQQVTLRCSSQSGHNTVSWYQQALGQGPQFIFQYYREEENGRGNFPPRFSGLQFPNYSSELNVNALELDDSALYLCASSQGVSRAADTQYFGPGTRLTVL.